These 14 T cell receptor beta chains originate from one sample sequenced in a study of cytomegalovirus exposure and HLA in healthy donors. Vbeta (60) and Jbeta (13) primers were used in the PCR. The table came from immunoSEQ multiplex PCR; TCRdb's copy has only in-frame clones and leaves some out. The sample contains around 150,000 clones, about 60% of which appear only once. The sequenced material came from PBMCs. The receptors were sampled from a woman between 55 and 75 years old in good health and CMV-seropositive.

CDR3 nucleotide sequence: TGTGCCAGCAGTTACTCCCAAAATCAGCCCCAGCATTTT. The encoded protein is CASSYSQNQPQHF. The gene calls are TRBV6-5 and TRBJ1-5; D gene unclear. Trimming removed 0 bases at V and 4 bases at J, with 4 bases between. The CDR3 sequence is 13 residues long. Germline V gene data show CDR1 as MNHEY and CDR2 as SVGAGI.

V usage is TRBV6-6 and J usage is TRBJ2-1; 8 positions agree with TRBD2. Per germline, CDR1 MNHNY and CDR2 SVGAGI (reference sequence). The CDR3 is 15 residues long. V dropped 8 bases and J dropped 7; count of bases not matched to a gene: 13. CDR3 nucleotide sequence: TGTGCCAGCGGCCTTAGCGGGGAAATCCGAAATGAGCAGTTCTTC. Encoded protein: CASGLSGEIRNEQFF.

The rearrangement uses TRBV5-1 and TRBJ2-1; 7 bases are a match to TRBD1. CDR3 length: 14 amino acids. Germline CDR1 reads SGHRS; CDR2 reads YFSETQ. J lost 5 bases, V lost 4 bases, and 6 bases had no gene match. CDR3 region: CASSPRTGDNEQFF. The CDR3 bases are TGCGCCAGCAGCCCCCGAACAGGGGACAATGAGCAGTTCTTC. Full variable domain (remainder filled in from reference TRBV5-1 and TRBJ2-1): KAGVTQTPRYLIKTRGQQVTLSCSPISGHRSVSWYQQTPGQGLQFLFEYFSETQRNKGNFPGRFSGRQFSNSRSEMNVSTLELGDSALYLCASSPRTGDNEQFFGPGTRLTVL.

This clone was seen once. The V call is TRBV5-1, the J call TRBJ1-1; D perhaps matches TRBD1 (5 bases). Germline V gene lookup returns CDR1 SGHRS and CDR2 YFSETQ. Trimming shortened V by 1 base and J by 3 bases, and 13 bases separated the two germline ends. There are 15 residues in the CDR3. The CDR3 loop is CASSLKWRGDTEAFF. In DNA, the CDR3 is TGCGCCAGCAGCTTGAAATGGCGGGGGGACACTGAAGCTTTCTTT.

This clone was seen a few times. The V and J genes are TRBV7-8 and TRBJ2-7; 7 nucleotides match TRBD1. Trimming cost V 1 base and J 2 bases; bases outside gene matches: 5. Germline CDR1 and CDR2: SGHVS and FQNEAQ. The CDR3 has 15 amino acids. CDR3 region: CASSLGRTGPYEQYF. The CDR3 DNA reads as TGTGCCAGCAGCTTAGGAAGGACAGGACCCTACGAGCAGTACTTC.

The genes are TRBV19 and TRBJ2-7, with 7 bases aligning to TRBD1. This CDR3 comprises 13 residues. V was clipped by 5 bases and J by 2 bases; unmatched bases: 3. In germline, CDR1 is LNHDA, CDR2 SQIVND (reference sequence). CDR3 protein: CASSGDSAYEQYF. CDR3 DNA sequence: TGTGCCAGTAGTGGGGACAGCGCCTACGAGCAGTACTTC.

With regard to this clone: One junction end does not reproduce the germline sequence, and a read error may be involved. The genes are TRBV4-3 and TRBJ2-7, with 8 bases identical to TRBD1. The CDR3 spans 13 residues. CDR1 LGHNA and CDR2 YSLEER come from the germline V gene. The chain's CDR3 is CASSQDLGQDPSF. For the CDR3, the DNA is TGCGCCAGCAGCCAAGATTTGGGACAGGACCCCTCATTC.

This clone has just a few counts. This sequence joins TRBV4-1 and TRBJ1-1; no definite D call. The CDR3 is 14 residues long. Trimming stripped 2 bases from V and 1 base from J, with 8 bases between. Germline loops: CDR1 MGHRA, CDR2 YSYEKL. The chain's CDR3 is CASSQRTQNTEAFF. The CDR3 nucleotides are TGCGCCAGCAGCCAACGAACACAGAACACTGAAGCTTTCTTT.

The chain carries TRBV4-3 and TRBJ2-3, with D unclear. The CDR3 contains 15 residues. V gave up 1 base and J gave up 7 bases, with 15 bases separating them. Germline loops: CDR1 LGHNA, CDR2 YSLEER. CDR3 sequence (DNA): TGCGCCAGCAGCCAAGTCAGGCAGATGAGAAATACGCAGTATTTT. This translates into CASSQVRQMRNTQYF.

The chain has TRBV14 and TRBJ2-7; TRBD2 matches 8 bases. Germline trimming cut 1 base from V and 6 bases from J; bases unmatched to any gene: 8. The CDR3 loop spans 15 amino acids. CDR1 is SGHDN, CDR2 FVKESK, per germline. CDR3 DNA sequence: TGTGCCAGCAGCCAAGTAGGAGCGGGAGCGAGCGAGCAGTACTTC. Residues: CASSQVGAGASEQYF.

The chain couples TRBV27 to TRBJ2-5; TRBD1 is a possible D gene (5 bases). Trimming pared 6 bases from V and 2 bases from J, leaving 10 bases between. The CDR3 has 13 residues. The V gene's germline CDR1 is MNHEY and CDR2 SMNVEV (reference sequence). The CDR3 DNA sequence: TGTGCCAGCAGACCGACAGAGCAAGAGACCCAGTACTTC. It translates to CASRPTEQETQYF.

Only a few counts were recorded for this clone. The V call is TRBV9, the J call TRBJ2-1; 7 bases are a match to TRBD2. The trim removed 0 bases at V and 5 bases at J, leaving 5 bases unmatched. CDR1 is SGDLS, CDR2 YYNGEE, per germline. CDR3 length: 15 amino acids. The CDR3 reads CASSVGSGPDNEQFF. DNA for the CDR3: TGTGCCAGCAGCGTAGGTAGCGGGCCTGACAATGAGCAGTTCTTC.

V and J are TRBV28 and TRBJ2-1; 8 bases align to TRBD2. The CDR3 runs 14 residues. CDR1 is MDHEN and CDR2 is SYDVKM in the germline V gene. The J segment lost 9 bases and the V segment lost 7 bases, leaving 11 bases of the junction unmatched. The CDR3 here is CASTKSGGLGEQFF. The CDR3 coding sequence is TGTGCCAGCACCAAGTCGGGGGGGCTGGGTGAGCAGTTCTTC.

V is TRBV11-2 and J is TRBJ2-5; 7 nucleotides line up with TRBD1. The length of the CDR3 is 15 residues. Germline CDR1 and CDR2: SGHAT and FQNNGV. Trimming took 5 bases from V and 5 from J; bases not matched to a gene: 11. The CDR3 loop reads CASSQGTVKGETQYF. The DNA of the CDR3 is TGTGCCAGCAGCCAAGGGACAGTGAAGGGGGAGACCCAGTACTTC. Full variable domain (remainder filled in from reference TRBV11-2 and TRBJ2-5): EAGVAQSPRYKIIEKRQSVAFWCNPISGHATLYWYQQILGQGPKLLIQFQNNGVVDDSQLPKDRFSAERLKGVDSTLKIQPAKLEDSAVYLCASSQGTVKGETQYFGPGTRLLVL.